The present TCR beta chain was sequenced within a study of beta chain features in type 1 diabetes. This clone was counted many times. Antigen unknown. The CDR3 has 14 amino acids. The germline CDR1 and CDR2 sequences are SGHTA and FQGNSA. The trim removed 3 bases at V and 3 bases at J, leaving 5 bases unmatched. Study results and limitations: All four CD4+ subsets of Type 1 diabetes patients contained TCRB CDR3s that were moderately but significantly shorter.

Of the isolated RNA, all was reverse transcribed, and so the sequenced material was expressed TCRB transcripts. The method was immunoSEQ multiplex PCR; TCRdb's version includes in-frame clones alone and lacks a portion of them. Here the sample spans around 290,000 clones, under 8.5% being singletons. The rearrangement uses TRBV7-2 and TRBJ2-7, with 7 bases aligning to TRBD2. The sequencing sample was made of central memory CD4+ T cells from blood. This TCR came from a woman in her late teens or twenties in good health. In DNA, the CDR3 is TGTGCCAGCAGCTTCGGACGGGAGGTCTACGAGCAGTACTTC. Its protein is CASSFGREVYEQYF.